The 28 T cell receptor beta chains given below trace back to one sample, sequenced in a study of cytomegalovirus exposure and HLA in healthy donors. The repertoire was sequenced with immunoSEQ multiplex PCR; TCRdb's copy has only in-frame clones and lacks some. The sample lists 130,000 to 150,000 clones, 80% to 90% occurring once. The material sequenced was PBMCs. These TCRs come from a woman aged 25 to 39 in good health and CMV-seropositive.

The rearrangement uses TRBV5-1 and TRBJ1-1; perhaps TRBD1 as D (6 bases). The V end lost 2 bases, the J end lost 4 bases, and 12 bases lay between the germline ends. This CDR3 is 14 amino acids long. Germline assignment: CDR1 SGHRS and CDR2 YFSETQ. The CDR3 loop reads CASSFGRGSTEAFF. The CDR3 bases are TGCGCCAGCAGCTTTGGCAGGGGATCCACTGAAGCTTTCTTT.

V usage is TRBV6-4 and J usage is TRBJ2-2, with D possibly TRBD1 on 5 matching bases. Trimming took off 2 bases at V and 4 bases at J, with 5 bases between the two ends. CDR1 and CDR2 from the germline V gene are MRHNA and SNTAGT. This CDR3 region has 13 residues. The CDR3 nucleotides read TGTGCCAGCAGTGACAGGGGCACCGGGGAGCTGTTTTTT. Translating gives CASSDRGTGELFF.

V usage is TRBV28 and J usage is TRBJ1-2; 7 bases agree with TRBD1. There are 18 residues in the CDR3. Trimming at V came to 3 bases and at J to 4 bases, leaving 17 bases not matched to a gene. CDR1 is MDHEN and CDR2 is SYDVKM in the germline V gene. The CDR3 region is CASSFVHSGQHKFYGYTF. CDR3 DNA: TGTGCCAGCAGTTTCGTCCATTCGGGACAGCATAAATTCTATGGCTACACCTTC.

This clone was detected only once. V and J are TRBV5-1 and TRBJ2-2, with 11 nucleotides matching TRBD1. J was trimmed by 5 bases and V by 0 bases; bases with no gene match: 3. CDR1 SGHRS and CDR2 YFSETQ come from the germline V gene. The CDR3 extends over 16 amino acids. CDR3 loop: CASSLVGQGATGELFF. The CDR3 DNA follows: TGCGCCAGCAGCTTGGTTGGACAGGGGGCTACCGGGGAGCTGTTTTTT.

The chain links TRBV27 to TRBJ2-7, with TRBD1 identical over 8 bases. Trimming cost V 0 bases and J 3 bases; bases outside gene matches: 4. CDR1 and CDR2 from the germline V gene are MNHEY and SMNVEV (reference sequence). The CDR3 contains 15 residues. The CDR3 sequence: CASSLSGQGIYEQYF. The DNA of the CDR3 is TGTGCCAGCAGTTTATCTGGACAGGGTATCTACGAGCAGTACTTC.

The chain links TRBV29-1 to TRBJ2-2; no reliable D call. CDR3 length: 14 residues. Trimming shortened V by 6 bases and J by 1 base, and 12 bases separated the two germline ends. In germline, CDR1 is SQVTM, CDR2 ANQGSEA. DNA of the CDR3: TGCAGCGTCCTTTACGCGAGGAACACCGGGGAGCTGTTTTTT. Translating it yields CSVLYARNTGELFF.

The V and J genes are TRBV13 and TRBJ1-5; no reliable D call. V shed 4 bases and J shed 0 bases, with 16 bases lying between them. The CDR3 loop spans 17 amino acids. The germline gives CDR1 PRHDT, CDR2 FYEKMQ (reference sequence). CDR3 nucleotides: TGTGCCAGCAGCTCTTCCACGAGTTCCTATAGCAATCAGCCCCAGCATTTT. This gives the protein CASSSSTSSYSNQPQHF.

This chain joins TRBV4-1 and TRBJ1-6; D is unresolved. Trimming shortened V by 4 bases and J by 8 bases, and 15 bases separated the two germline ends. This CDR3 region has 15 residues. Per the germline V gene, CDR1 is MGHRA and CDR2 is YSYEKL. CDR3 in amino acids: CASSRLSFGDSPLHF. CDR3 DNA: TGCGCCAGCAGCCGTCTTAGTTTTGGAGATTCACCCCTCCACTTT.

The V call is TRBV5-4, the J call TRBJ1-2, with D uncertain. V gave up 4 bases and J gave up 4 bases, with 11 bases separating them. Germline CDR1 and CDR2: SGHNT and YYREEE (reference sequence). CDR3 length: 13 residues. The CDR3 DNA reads TGTGCCAGCAGCGAGGTCAGTACCTATGGCTACACCTTC. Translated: CASSEVSTYGYTF.

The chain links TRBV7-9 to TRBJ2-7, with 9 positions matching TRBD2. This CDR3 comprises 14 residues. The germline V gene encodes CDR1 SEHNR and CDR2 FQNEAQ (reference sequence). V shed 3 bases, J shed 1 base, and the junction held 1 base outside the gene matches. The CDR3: CASSLTSGSYEQYF. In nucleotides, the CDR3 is TGTGCCAGCAGCTTGACTAGCGGTTCCTACGAGCAGTACTTC.

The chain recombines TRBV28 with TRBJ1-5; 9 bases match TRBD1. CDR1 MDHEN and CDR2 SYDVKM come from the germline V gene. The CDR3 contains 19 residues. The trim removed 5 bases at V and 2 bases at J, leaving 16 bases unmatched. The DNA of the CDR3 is TGTGCCAGCAGTATCACCCGGGACAGGGTCCCTGAGGGCAATCAGCCCCAGCATTTT. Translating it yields CASSITRDRVPEGNQPQHF.

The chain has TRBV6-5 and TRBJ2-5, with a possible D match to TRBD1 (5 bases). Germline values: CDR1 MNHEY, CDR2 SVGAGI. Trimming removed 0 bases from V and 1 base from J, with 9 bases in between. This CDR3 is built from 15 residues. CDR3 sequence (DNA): TGTGCCAGCAGTTACTCGCAGGGCCCCCAAGAGACCCAGTACTTC. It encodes CASSYSQGPQETQYF.

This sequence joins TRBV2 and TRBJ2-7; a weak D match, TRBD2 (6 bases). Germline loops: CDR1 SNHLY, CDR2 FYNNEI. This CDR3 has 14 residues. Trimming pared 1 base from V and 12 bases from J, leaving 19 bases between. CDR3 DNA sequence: TGTGCCAGCAGTGAAGAGCGCGTCGCTTCCGGGGGGTACTTC. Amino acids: CASSEERVASGGYF.

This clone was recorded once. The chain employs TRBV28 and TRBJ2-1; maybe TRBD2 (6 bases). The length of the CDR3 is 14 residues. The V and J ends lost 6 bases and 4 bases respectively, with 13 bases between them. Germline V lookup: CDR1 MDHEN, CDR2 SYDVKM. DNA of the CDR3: TGTGCCAGCAGCGTGGCGGGAAAGTACAATGAGCAGTTCTTC. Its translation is CASSVAGKYNEQFF. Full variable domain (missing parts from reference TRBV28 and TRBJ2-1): DVKVTQSSRYLVKRTGEKVFLECVQDMDHENMFWYRQDPGLGLRLIYFSYDVKMKEKGDIPEGYSVSREKKERFSLILESASTNQTSMYLCASSVAGKYNEQFFGPGTRLTVL.

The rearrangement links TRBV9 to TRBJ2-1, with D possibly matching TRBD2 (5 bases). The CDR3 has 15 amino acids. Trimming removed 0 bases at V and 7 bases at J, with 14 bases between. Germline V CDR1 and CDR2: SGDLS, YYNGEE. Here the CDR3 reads CASSVAAEAGNEQFF. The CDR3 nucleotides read TGTGCCAGCAGCGTAGCTGCGGAGGCTGGAAATGAGCAGTTCTTC.

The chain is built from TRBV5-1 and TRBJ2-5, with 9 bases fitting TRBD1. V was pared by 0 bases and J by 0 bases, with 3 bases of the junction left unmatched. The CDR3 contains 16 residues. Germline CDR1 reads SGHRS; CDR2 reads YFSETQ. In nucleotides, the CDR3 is TGCGCCAGCAGCTTGGACGGGACAGGGTACCAAGAGACCCAGTACTTC. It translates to CASSLDGTGYQETQYF.

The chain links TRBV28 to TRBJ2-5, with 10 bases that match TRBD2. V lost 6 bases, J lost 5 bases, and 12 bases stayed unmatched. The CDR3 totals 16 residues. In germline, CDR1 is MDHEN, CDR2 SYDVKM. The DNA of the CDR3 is TGTGCCAGCAGCCCCCTTCTAGCGGGAGCAGGGGAGACCCAGTACTTC. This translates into CASSPLLAGAGETQYF.

CDR3 DNA sequence: TGTGCCAGCACCTTATGGGGGGTAGGGAATCAGCCCCAGCATTTT. This gives the protein CASTLWGVGNQPQHF. V usage is TRBV2 and J usage is TRBJ1-5; possibly TRBD1 for D (5 bases). Per the germline V gene, CDR1 is SNHLY and CDR2 is FYNNEI. The V and J ends lost 7 bases and 4 bases respectively, with 17 bases between them. The CDR3 is 15 amino acids.

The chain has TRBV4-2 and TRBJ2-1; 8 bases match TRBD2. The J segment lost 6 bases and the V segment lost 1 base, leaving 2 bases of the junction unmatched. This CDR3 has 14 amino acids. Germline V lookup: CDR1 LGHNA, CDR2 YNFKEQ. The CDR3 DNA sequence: TGTGCCAGCAGCCAAGGTCTAGCGGGCAATGAGCAGTTCTTC. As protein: CASSQGLAGNEQFF.

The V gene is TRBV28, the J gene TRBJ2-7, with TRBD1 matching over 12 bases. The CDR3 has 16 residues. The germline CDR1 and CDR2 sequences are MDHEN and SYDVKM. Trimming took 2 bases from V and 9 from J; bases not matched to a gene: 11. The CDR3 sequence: CASSLRGQGAMLGQYF. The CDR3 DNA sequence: TGTGCCAGCAGTTTACGGGGACAGGGGGCTATGCTAGGGCAGTACTTC. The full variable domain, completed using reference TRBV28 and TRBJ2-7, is DVKVTQSSRYLVKRTGEKVFLECVQDMDHENMFWYRQDPGLGLRLIYFSYDVKMKEKGDIPEGYSVSREKKERFSLILESASTNQTSMYLCASSLRGQGAMLGQYFGPGTRLTVT.

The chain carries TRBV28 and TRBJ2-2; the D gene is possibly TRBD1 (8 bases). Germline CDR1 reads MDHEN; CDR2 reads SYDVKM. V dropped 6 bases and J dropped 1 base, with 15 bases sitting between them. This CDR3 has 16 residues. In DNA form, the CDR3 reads TGTGCCAGCAGACCCACAGGGGGGGAGAACACCGGGGAGCTGTTTTTT. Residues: CASRPTGGENTGELFF. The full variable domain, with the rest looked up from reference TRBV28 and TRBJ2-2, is DVKVTQSSRYLVKRTGEKVFLECVQDMDHENMFWYRQDPGLGLRLIYFSYDVKMKEKGDIPEGYSVSREKKERFSLILESASTNQTSMYLCASRPTGGENTGELFFGEGSRLTVL.

As DNA, the CDR3 is TGCGCCAGCAGTGCTAGCGGGAGAAGGAACGAGCAGTACTTC. Translated, it gives CASSASGRRNEQYF. This chain uses TRBV10-1 with TRBJ2-7; 10 bases are a match to TRBD2. Germline trimming cut 4 bases from V and 5 bases from J; bases unmatched to any gene: 5. In germline, CDR1 is WNHNN, CDR2 SYGVQD (reference sequence). The CDR3 covers 14 residues.

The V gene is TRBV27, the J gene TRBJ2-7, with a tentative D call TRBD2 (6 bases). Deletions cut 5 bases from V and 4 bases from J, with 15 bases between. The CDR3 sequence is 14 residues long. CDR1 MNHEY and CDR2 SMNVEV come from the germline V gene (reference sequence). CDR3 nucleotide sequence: TGTGCCAGCAGTCCAAACGCCCGGGGGTACGAGCAGTACTTC. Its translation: CASSPNARGYEQYF.

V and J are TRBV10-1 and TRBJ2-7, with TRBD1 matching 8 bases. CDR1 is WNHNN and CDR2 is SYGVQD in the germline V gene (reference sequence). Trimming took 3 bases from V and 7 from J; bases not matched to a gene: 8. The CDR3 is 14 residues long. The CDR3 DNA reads TGCGCCAGCAGTGACCAGGGGGCAGTTAGGGAGCAGTACTTC. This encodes CASSDQGAVREQYF.

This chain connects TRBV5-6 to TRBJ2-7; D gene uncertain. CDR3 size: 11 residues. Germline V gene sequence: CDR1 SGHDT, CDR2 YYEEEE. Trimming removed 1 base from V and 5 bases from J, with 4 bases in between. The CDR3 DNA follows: TGTGCCAGCAGCTTGTATCACGAGCAGTACTTC. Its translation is CASSLYHEQYF.

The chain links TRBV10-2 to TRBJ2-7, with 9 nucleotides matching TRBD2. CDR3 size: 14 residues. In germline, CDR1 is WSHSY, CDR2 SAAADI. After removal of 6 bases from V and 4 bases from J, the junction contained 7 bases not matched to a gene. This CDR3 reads CASRSAGGAYEQYF. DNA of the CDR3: TGCGCCAGCAGATCAGCGGGGGGAGCGTACGAGCAGTACTTC.

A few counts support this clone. In nucleotides, the CDR3 is TGTGCCAGCAGCTTATCGAGGACAAGCAATGAGCAGTTCTTC. Its protein product is CASSLSRTSNEQFF. The chain couples TRBV7-3 to TRBJ2-1, with D tentatively TRBD1 (5 bases). Trimming cost V 2 bases and J 6 bases, with 11 bases left between them. The CDR3 has 14 amino acids. CDR1 is SGHTA, CDR2 FQGTGA, per germline.

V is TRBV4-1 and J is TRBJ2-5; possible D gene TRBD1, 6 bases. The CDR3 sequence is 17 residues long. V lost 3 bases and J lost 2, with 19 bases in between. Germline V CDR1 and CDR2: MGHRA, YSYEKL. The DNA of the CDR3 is TGCGCCAGCAGCCACGTCGGGACAAAACTCCTACAAGAGACCCAGTACTTC. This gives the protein CASSHVGTKLLQETQYF.